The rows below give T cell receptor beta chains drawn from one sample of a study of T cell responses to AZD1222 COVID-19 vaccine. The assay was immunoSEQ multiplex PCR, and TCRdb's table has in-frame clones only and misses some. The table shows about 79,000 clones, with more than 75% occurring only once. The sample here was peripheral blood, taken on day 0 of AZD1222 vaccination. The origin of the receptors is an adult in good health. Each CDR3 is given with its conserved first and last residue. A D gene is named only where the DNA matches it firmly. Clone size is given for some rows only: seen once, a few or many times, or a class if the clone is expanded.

cdr3_nt: TGCGCCAGCAGCTTGTTGAGGGGGGGAGTAGGCTACACCTTC
cdr3_aa: CASSLLRGGVGYTF
v_call: TRBV5-1
j_call: TRBJ1-2
clone_size: .
d_call: .

cdr3_nt: TGTGCCAGCAGCTTTGGGACAATTACCGCCTCCTACGAGCAGTACTTC
cdr3_aa: CASSFGTITASYEQYF
v_call: TRBV11-2
j_call: TRBJ2-7
clone_size: few
d_call: .

cdr3_nt: TGTGCCAGCAGCCCCCTCGGGACAGCCGGAAACACCATATATTTT
cdr3_aa: CASSPLGTAGNTIYF
v_call: TRBV7-8
j_call: TRBJ1-3
clone_size: .
d_call: TRBD1

cdr3_nt: TGTGCCAGCTCACCGTCCGGGACAGAGCAATACTACGAGCAGTACTTC
cdr3_aa: CASSPSGTEQYYEQYF
v_call: TRBV18
j_call: TRBJ2-7
clone_size: .
d_call: TRBD1

cdr3_nt: TGTGCCAGCAGTGAAGTAGGGTTTGGTCAGCCCCAGCATTTT
cdr3_aa: CASSEVGFGQPQHF
v_call: TRBV25-1
j_call: TRBJ1-5
clone_size: .
d_call: .

cdr3_nt: TGTGCCAGCAGCTTGAACAGGGGGAAGGGGGAAGCTTTCTTT
cdr3_aa: CASSLNRGKGEAFF
v_call: TRBV5-5
j_call: TRBJ1-1
clone_size: once
d_call: TRBD1

cdr3_nt: TGTGCCAGCAGCCAACTCTTCGGACCGACAGGCGGAAATTACGAGCAGTACTTC
cdr3_aa: CASSQLFGPTGGNYEQYF
v_call: TRBV4-2
j_call: TRBJ2-7
clone_size: .
d_call: .

cdr3_nt: TGTGCCAGCAGCTTGGGGCCAAACACTGAAGCTTTCTTT
cdr3_aa: CASSLGPNTEAFF
v_call: TRBV5-4
j_call: TRBJ1-1
clone_size: .
d_call: .

cdr3_nt: TGCGCCAGCAGCTTGGTGGCTAGCGGGGGCACAGATACGCAGTATTTT
cdr3_aa: CASSLVASGGTDTQYF
v_call: TRBV5-1
j_call: TRBJ2-3
clone_size: once
d_call: TRBD2

cdr3_nt: TGTGCCAGCAGCTTAGGTGGGACAGGGGACTATGGCTACACCTTC
cdr3_aa: CASSLGGTGDYGYTF
v_call: TRBV7-9
j_call: TRBJ1-2
clone_size: .
d_call: TRBD1

cdr3_nt: TGTGCCAGTAGTATTGCCAATAATGGCTACACCTTC
cdr3_aa: CASSIANNGYTF
v_call: TRBV19
j_call: TRBJ1-2
clone_size: .
d_call: .

cdr3_nt: TGTGCCAGCAGTCTCGGGGTTGGGCCCCAGCATTTT
cdr3_aa: CASSLGVGPQHF
v_call: TRBV5-8
j_call: TRBJ1-5
clone_size: once
d_call: .

cdr3_nt: TGTGCCAGCAGCTCCCACAACTCAGTTTCTGAGCAGTTCTTC
cdr3_aa: CASSSHNSVSEQFF
v_call: TRBV11-3
j_call: TRBJ2-1
clone_size: .
d_call: .

cdr3_nt: TGTGCCAGCACGGTAGCGGCTTACAATGAGCAGTTCTTC
cdr3_aa: CASTVAAYNEQFF
v_call: TRBV2
j_call: TRBJ2-1
clone_size: .
d_call: .

cdr3_nt: TGTGCCAGCAGTAACAGGGAAAATCAGCCCCAGCATTTT
cdr3_aa: CASSNRENQPQHF
v_call: TRBV6-5
j_call: TRBJ1-5
clone_size: .
d_call: .

cdr3_nt: TGTGCCAGCAGCCCCTACCCTCACCGAGGCTATGGCTACACCTTC
cdr3_aa: CASSPYPHRGYGYTF
v_call: TRBV21-1
j_call: TRBJ1-2
clone_size: once
d_call: .

cdr3_nt: TGTGCCAGCAGCTTAGCCTGGACGGCCAGCACAGATACGCAGTATTTT
cdr3_aa: CASSLAWTASTDTQYF
v_call: TRBV7-2
j_call: TRBJ2-3
clone_size: .
d_call: .

cdr3_nt: TGTGCCAGCAGCCAGGCCAGGGGCACCGGGGAGCTGTTTTTT
cdr3_aa: CASSQARGTGELFF
v_call: TRBV3-1/TRBV3-2
j_call: TRBJ2-2
clone_size: .
d_call: .

cdr3_nt: TGTGCCACCAGCAGACGGGTGGATGAAAAACTGTTTTTT
cdr3_aa: CATSRRVDEKLFF
v_call: TRBV15
j_call: TRBJ1-4
clone_size: .
d_call: .

cdr3_nt: TGTGCCACCAGTGTGAGTCGAGGTGAGCAGTTCTTC
cdr3_aa: CATSVSRGEQFF
v_call: TRBV15
j_call: TRBJ2-1
clone_size: once
d_call: .

cdr3_nt: TGTGCCAGCAGCTCTAGGGACGGCTACGAGCAGTACTTC
cdr3_aa: CASSSRDGYEQYF
v_call: TRBV7-6
j_call: TRBJ2-7
clone_size: .
d_call: .

cdr3_nt: TGCAGCGGAACTAGCGGGGGGGCAATGGATACGCAGTATTTT
cdr3_aa: CSGTSGGAMDTQYF
v_call: TRBV29-1
j_call: TRBJ2-3
clone_size: .
d_call: TRBD2

cdr3_nt: TGTGCCAGCAGCGTGGGACAGGGGCTCAGCTCTGGGGCCAACGTCCTGACTTTC
cdr3_aa: CASSVGQGLSSGANVLTF
v_call: TRBV5-4
j_call: TRBJ2-6
clone_size: .
d_call: TRBD1

cdr3_nt: TGTGCCAGCAGCTTAGTAGCTCTTTCCACAGATACGCAGTATTTT
cdr3_aa: CASSLVALSTDTQYF
v_call: TRBV7-9
j_call: TRBJ2-3
clone_size: .
d_call: .

cdr3_nt: TGTGCCAGCAGTACCACAGGGGGAGGAATAAGTGGCTACACCTTC
cdr3_aa: CASSTTGGGISGYTF
v_call: TRBV2
j_call: TRBJ1-2
clone_size: few
d_call: TRBD1

cdr3_nt: TGTGCCAGCAGTTCCCAGGGGACAGGGGTTGAAAAACTGTTTTTT
cdr3_aa: CASSSQGTGVEKLFF
v_call: TRBV28
j_call: TRBJ1-4
clone_size: .
d_call: TRBD1

cdr3_nt: TGTGCCAGCAGTCTCGAGCGCACAGATACGCAGTATTTT
cdr3_aa: CASSLERTDTQYF
v_call: TRBV2
j_call: TRBJ2-3
clone_size: .
d_call: .

cdr3_nt: TGCGCCAGCAGCCGTATAGGGGGGACGGCGAACACCGGGGAGCTGTTTTTT
cdr3_aa: CASSRIGGTANTGELFF
v_call: TRBV5-1
j_call: TRBJ2-2
clone_size: .
d_call: .

cdr3_nt: TGTGCCAGCAGCACTAGGACAGGGAACATCGAGCAGTACTTC
cdr3_aa: CASSTRTGNIEQYF
v_call: TRBV6-6
j_call: TRBJ2-7
clone_size: .
d_call: TRBD1

cdr3_nt: TGTGCCAGCAGTCTCCTTGGAGGGGTGGATAATTCACCCCTCCACTTT
cdr3_aa: CASSLLGGVDNSPLHF
v_call: TRBV6-6
j_call: TRBJ1-6
clone_size: .
d_call: .

cdr3_nt: TGTGCCAGCAGCTTTAGCGGGGGGGGCGATGAGCAGTTCTTC
cdr3_aa: CASSFSGGGDEQFF
v_call: TRBV7-9
j_call: TRBJ2-1
clone_size: .
d_call: TRBD2

cdr3_nt: TGCGCCAGCAGCTTGGGAGGACCCACAGATACGCAGTATTTT
cdr3_aa: CASSLGGPTDTQYF
v_call: TRBV5-1
j_call: TRBJ2-3
clone_size: few
d_call: .

cdr3_nt: TGTGCCAGCAGTCCATGGGCTCTCCAAGAGACCCAGTACTTC
cdr3_aa: CASSPWALQETQYF
v_call: TRBV27
j_call: TRBJ2-5
clone_size: .
d_call: .

cdr3_nt: TGTGCCAGTAGCCCCCCCCGGGGCTATGGCTACACCTTC
cdr3_aa: CASSPPRGYGYTF
v_call: TRBV19
j_call: TRBJ1-2
clone_size: .
d_call: .

cdr3_nt: TGCAGCGTCGTGACAGGGCCTCCCGAGCAGTACTTC
cdr3_aa: CSVVTGPPEQYF
v_call: TRBV29-1
j_call: TRBJ2-7
clone_size: .
d_call: TRBD1

cdr3_nt: TGTGCCAGCAGTCGAGGGGCAGGCCGTATCGAGCAGTACTTC
cdr3_aa: CASSRGAGRIEQYF
v_call: TRBV6-5
j_call: TRBJ2-7
clone_size: .
d_call: .

cdr3_nt: TGCGCCAGCAGCCAAGTTTGGGCAGTGAACACTGAAGCTTTCTTT
cdr3_aa: CASSQVWAVNTEAFF
v_call: TRBV4-1
j_call: TRBJ1-1
clone_size: .
d_call: .

cdr3_nt: TGTGCCAGCAGCCATAGGGACAGGGCCCCCGGGGAGCTGTTTTTT
cdr3_aa: CASSHRDRAPGELFF
v_call: TRBV3-1/TRBV3-2
j_call: TRBJ2-2
clone_size: .
d_call: TRBD1

cdr3_nt: TGTGCCAGCAGCCAAGGGACAGGGGAAGGCTATGGCTACACCTTC
cdr3_aa: CASSQGTGEGYGYTF
v_call: TRBV3-1/TRBV3-2
j_call: TRBJ1-2
clone_size: .
d_call: TRBD1

cdr3_nt: TGTGCCAGCAGTCGGACTGTCTCTGGAAACACCATATATTTT
cdr3_aa: CASSRTVSGNTIYF
v_call: TRBV28
j_call: TRBJ1-3
clone_size: .
d_call: .

cdr3_nt: TGTGCCAGCTCACCAAATGAGGGAGGGTCTATCGGCTACACCTTC
cdr3_aa: CASSPNEGGSIGYTF
v_call: TRBV18
j_call: TRBJ1-2
clone_size: .
d_call: .

cdr3_nt: TGCGCCAGCCATACCGGGACGTCCGACAATGAGCAGTTCTTC
cdr3_aa: CASHTGTSDNEQFF
v_call: TRBV10-2
j_call: TRBJ2-1
clone_size: .
d_call: .

cdr3_nt: TGTGCCAGTCGGGACTCCTACAATGAGCAGTTCTTC
cdr3_aa: CASRDSYNEQFF
v_call: TRBV7-9
j_call: TRBJ2-1
clone_size: .
d_call: .

cdr3_nt: TGTGCCAGCAGTCGCGGAAACACCATATATTTT
cdr3_aa: CASSRGNTIYF
v_call: TRBV11-2
j_call: TRBJ1-3
clone_size: .
d_call: .

cdr3_nt: TGTGCCACCAGTGAGAGAGCGGGGGCCGCCCATGAGCAGTTCTTC
cdr3_aa: CATSERAGAAHEQFF
v_call: TRBV24-1
j_call: TRBJ2-1
clone_size: .
d_call: TRBD2

cdr3_nt: TGTGCCAGCAGTCCTTGGACAGGGCCCTTGAACACTGAAGCTTTCTTT
cdr3_aa: CASSPWTGPLNTEAFF
v_call: TRBV27
j_call: TRBJ1-1
clone_size: .
d_call: TRBD1

cdr3_nt: TGTGCCACCTCCGGGCAGGGTATGTCTGGGGCCAACGTCCTGACTTTC
cdr3_aa: CATSGQGMSGANVLTF
v_call: TRBV24-1
j_call: TRBJ2-6
clone_size: .
d_call: .

cdr3_nt: TGTGCCAGTAATCAGGGCAATGAGCAGTTCTTC
cdr3_aa: CASNQGNEQFF
v_call: TRBV19
j_call: TRBJ2-1
clone_size: .
d_call: .

cdr3_nt: TGTGCCAGCAGCTTTGGGCCAACCTATGAGCAGTTCTTC
cdr3_aa: CASSFGPTYEQFF
v_call: TRBV5-4
j_call: TRBJ2-1
clone_size: .
d_call: .

cdr3_nt: TGTGCCAGCAGCGGGGGTTTACACACCGGGGAGCTGTTTTTT
cdr3_aa: CASSGGLHTGELFF
v_call: TRBV9
j_call: TRBJ2-2
clone_size: .
d_call: .

cdr3_nt: TGTGCCAGCAGCTTGAGTGTGACTTTTAGCACAGATACGCAGTATTTT
cdr3_aa: CASSLSVTFSTDTQYF
v_call: TRBV5-6
j_call: TRBJ2-3
clone_size: .
d_call: .